This TCR beta chain was found in a study of response to subunit inactivated influenza vaccine. The study's findings and limits: A suggestion made by the authors is that each seasonal influenza vaccination recruits few new T cells.

TCRdb used MiXCR to reprocess the RT-PCR reads, holding one entry per CDR3 protein. Of hundreds of thousands of distinct CDR3 sequences in the sample, around 13% are singletons; the top ten hold about an eighth. Deletions cut 4 bases from V and 5 bases from J, with 15 bases between. Germline CDR1 reads SGHDT; CDR2 reads YYEEEE. The CDR3 has 14 residues. To note about this clonotype: As yet, its antigen is unknown.

The clonotype was recovered from a man aged 45-60 years who received an inactivated influenza vaccine. The genes are TRBV5-6 and TRBJ2-5; D may be TRBD2 (5 bases). This specimen was PBMCs from blood, taken 40 to 50 days after vaccination. The CDR3 region is CASSPARARETQYF. CDR3 nucleotide sequence: TGTGCCAGCAGCCCGGCGCGGGCTCGGGAGACCCAGTACTTC.